This entry lists 2 T cell receptor beta chains sequenced from one sample in a study of human thymus T cells (TCRdb year 2020). Thymus tissue was collected as surgical resects that were removed during corrective cardiac surgery. The receptor library was made with the immunoSEQ multiplex PCR assay. The table was pulled from immuneACCESS by TCRdb, which kept in-frame rearrangements only. Such tables lose some clones; where checked, under half of the loss comes from unresolved V genes, and the rest has no known cause. For this sample there are some 78,000 clones; around 96% appear just once. The ten largest clones take up 0.025% to 0.035% of the sample. The sequenced material came from thymus tissue. The origin of the receptors is a boy under two years old with a congenital heart defect but otherwise immunologically healthy.

The chain uses TRBV5-4 and TRBJ2-7; 13 bases map to TRBD2. The CDR3 spans 17 residues. Trimming removed 4 bases from V and 3 bases from J; junction bases left unmatched: 10. Looked up from germline, CDR1 is SGHNT and CDR2 is YYREEE (reference sequence). CDR3: CASSTGLAGDRIYEQYF. In DNA, the CDR3 is TGTGCCAGCAGCACCGGACTAGCGGGGGACCGAATCTACGAGCAGTACTTC.

This chain joins TRBV5-4 and TRBJ2-7; D is unresolved. This CDR3 region has 15 residues. Germline V gives CDR1 SGHNT, CDR2 YYREEE (reference sequence). V was pared by 0 bases and J by 3 bases, with 13 bases between. The CDR3 sequence is CASSLGPSQIYEQYF. The CDR3 DNA follows: TGTGCCAGCAGCTTGGGTCCCTCGCAGATCTACGAGCAGTACTTC.